This T cell receptor beta chain was profiled in a study of shared clonotypes between healthy human individuals. About the study: CD4 naive and memory got three plates each, CD8 naive two, CD8 memory one. Study results and caveats: Naive CD4 clonotype sharing across four donors was about 5%.

CD8 cells classed as naive were CD45RO-negative and positively selected for CCR7, excluding terminally differentiated effector memory CD45RA+ cells. A remark on this clone: Its antigen is unknown.

J gave up 5 bases and V 0 bases, and 4 bases lay outside the gene matches. CDR1 and CDR2 (germline): MNHEY, SVGAGI. The CDR3 contains 15 residues. Deep-level running was used for the assay. DNA at approximately 200 ng, 25,000 to 35,000 T cell genomes, went into sorted-subset replicate PCRs. Sequencing used immunoSEQ multiplex PCR; TCRdb keeps in-frame clones, though not all of them. In the table there are 550,000 to 750,000 clones, around 92% of which are singletons. The chain combines TRBV6-5 with TRBJ2-1; 7 bases align to TRBD1. The TCR sequence derives from a young man in good health. Sequenced sample: naive CD8+ T cells sorted from blood. CDR3 sequence (DNA): TGTGCCAGCAGTTACTCGTACAGGGGTCACAATGAGCAGTTCTTC. This codes for CASSYSYRGHNEQFF.